Listed here are 28 T cell receptor beta chains from one sample, sequenced in a study of shared clonotypes between healthy human individuals (dated by TCRdb to 2018 to 2020). Library method: the immunoSEQ multiplex PCR assay. Sourced from immuneACCESS, this table was stored by TCRdb with only in-frame sequences that have V and J called. A share of the clones is absent; for the studies checked, an unresolved V gene accounts for under half, and the remainder has no known explanation. The sample table holds over a million clones, of which around 97% were seen once. Approximately 1.1% of the sample goes to the ten largest clones. The sequenced sample was naive CD4+ T cells sorted from blood. The cell subset or site label of this sample denotes: CD45RA+ positively selected. The origin of the receptors is a man aged 25 to 40 in good health.

This chain uses TRBV19 with TRBJ1-4; maybe TRBD1 (5 bases). With 8 bases removed from V and 6 bases from J, the gap between germline ends came to 19 bases. CDR1 and CDR2 (germline): LNHDA, SQIVND (reference sequence). This CDR3 is 15 amino acids long. DNA for the CDR3: TGTGCCAGTTCCGGCGGCGGGGCCGGATATGAAAAACTGTTTTTT. Its translation: CASSGGGAGYEKLFF.

The chain recombines TRBV27 with TRBJ2-1; 10 positions agree with TRBD2. CDR3 length: 15 residues. Germline loops: CDR1 MNHEY, CDR2 SMNVEV (reference sequence). V lost 3 bases and J lost 7; bases outside the gene matches: 6. The CDR3 DNA is TGTGCCAGCAGTTTCTCTAGCGGGAGAGTAAATGAGCAGTTCTTC. Protein sequence: CASSFSSGRVNEQFF.

Details on this clone: Other DNA sequences in the same sample also yield this CDR3. J is TRBJ2-7 and V is TRBV5-1, with 15 nucleotides matching TRBD2. Germline CDR1 reads SGHRS; CDR2 reads YFSETQ. Unmatched junction bases numbered 4, after V lost 4 bases and J lost 2 bases. This CDR3 has 16 amino acids. For the CDR3, the DNA is TGCGCCAGCAGCCAAGGACTAGCGGGAGGGCCCTACGAGCAGTACTTC. Amino acid sequence: CASSQGLAGGPYEQYF.

V and J are TRBV27 and TRBJ2-1; 9 positions match TRBD2. CDR1 and CDR2 from the germline V gene are MNHEY and SMNVEV (reference sequence). V lost 0 bases and J lost 1; bases outside the gene matches: 7. CDR3 size: 18 residues. CDR3 DNA: TGTGCCAGCAGTTTATCGAGGTTACTAGCGGGTTCCTACAATGAGCAGTTCTTC. Amino acid sequence: CASSLSRLLAGSYNEQFF.

This chain links TRBV6-5 with TRBJ2-7; TRBD2 aligns across 8 bases. V dropped 3 bases and J dropped 1; count of bases not matched to a gene: 5. Per germline, CDR1 MNHEY and CDR2 SVGAGI. The CDR3 is made up of 15 amino acids. The CDR3 DNA reads TGTGCCAGCAGTTATTATAGCGGGGCTTCCTACGAGCAGTACTTC. Its protein is CASSYYSGASYEQYF.

This chain uses TRBV10-3 with TRBJ1-5, with no clear D. The length of the CDR3 is 13 residues. The ends were cut back, 6 bases at V and 5 bases at J, with 11 bases in the middle. Germline V gives CDR1 ENHRY, CDR2 SYGVKD. The CDR3 DNA follows: TGTGCCATCAGCGAGGGATCGTATCAGCCCCAGCATTTT. This translates into CAISEGSYQPQHF.

The genes are TRBV11-2 and TRBJ2-3, with D hard to call. Germline lookup yields CDR1 SGHAT and CDR2 FQNNGV. The CDR3 consists of 15 residues. The V and J ends lost 0 bases and 0 bases respectively, with 7 bases between them. CDR3 protein: CASSLDLGSTDTQYF. The CDR3 nucleotides are TGTGCCAGCAGCTTAGATCTCGGTAGCACAGATACGCAGTATTTT. Using reference TRBV11-2 and TRBJ2-3 for the parts outside the CDR3, the full variable domain is EAGVAQSPRYKIIEKRQSVAFWCNPISGHATLYWYQQILGQGPKLLIQFQNNGVVDDSQLPKDRFSAERLKGVDSTLKIQPAKLEDSAVYLCASSLDLGSTDTQYFGPGTRLTVL.

The chain is built from TRBV28 and TRBJ1-5; the D is unclear. The CDR3 sequence is 14 residues long. In germline, CDR1 is MDHEN, CDR2 SYDVKM. Trimming removed 11 bases at V and 0 bases at J, with 14 bases between. The chain's CDR3 is CAESWGASNQPQHF. CDR3 bases: TGTGCCGAATCTTGGGGTGCTAGCAATCAGCCCCAGCATTTT.

J is TRBJ2-7 and V is TRBV9, with D perhaps matching TRBD2 (5 bases). This CDR3 comprises 15 residues. Per germline, CDR1 SGDLS and CDR2 YYNGEE. Trimming shortened V by 0 bases and J by 4 bases, and 14 bases separated the two germline ends. In DNA, the CDR3 is TGTGCCAGCAGCGTAGATGGGGTGCCGGGATACGAGCAGTACTTC. This sequence encodes CASSVDGVPGYEQYF.

This chain uses TRBV6-5 with TRBJ2-2; D is ambiguous. Germline V gene lookup returns CDR1 MNHEY and CDR2 SVGAGI. This CDR3 contains 14 residues. V lost 0 bases and J 6 bases, leaving 8 bases between the germline ends. The CDR3 protein is CASSYSGFPGELFF. CDR3 coding DNA: TGTGCCAGCAGTTACTCTGGGTTTCCCGGGGAGCTGTTTTTT.

The rearrangement links TRBV15 to TRBJ2-2; 9 bases are shared with TRBD1. Germline V gene data show CDR1 as LNHNV and CDR2 as YYDKDF (reference sequence). The J segment lost 7 bases and the V segment lost 0 bases, leaving 9 bases of the junction unmatched. This CDR3 contains 17 residues. The CDR3 loop reads CATSRERGTGYDGELFF. The CDR3 DNA follows: TGTGCCACCAGCAGAGAGAGGGGGACAGGGTACGACGGGGAGCTGTTTTTT.

The chain combines TRBV28 with TRBJ2-7; no definite D call. The ends were cut back, 6 bases at V and 3 bases at J, with 12 bases in the middle. The CDR3 spans 13 residues. Germline CDR1 is MDHEN and CDR2 is SYDVKM. CDR3 nucleotide sequence: TGTGCCAGCAGGCAGCCAAAAAGCTACGAGCAGTACTTC. Translating it yields CASRQPKSYEQYF.

The J gene is TRBJ2-7, the V gene TRBV7-2, with 11 nucleotides matching TRBD1. CDR1 and CDR2 (germline): SGHTA, FQGNSA. J lost 4 bases, V lost 4 bases, and 6 bases had no gene match. The CDR3 consists of 15 residues. The CDR3, as DNA: TGTGCCAGCAGCTGGTCCGGGACAGGGGGATACGAGCAGTACTTC. It encodes CASSWSGTGGYEQYF.

The chain links TRBV9 to TRBJ2-5, with 10 positions matching TRBD2. Germline CDR1 SGDLS, CDR2 YYNGEE. This CDR3 has 16 amino acids. Trimming removed 4 bases from V and 4 bases from J; junction bases left unmatched: 10. CDR3 in amino acids: CASSPSPGLATETQYF. In nucleotides, the CDR3 is TGTGCCAGCAGCCCCTCGCCGGGACTAGCGACAGAGACCCAGTACTTC.

The genes are TRBV5-1 and TRBJ2-2, with no clear D. The CDR3 is 13 residues long. Germline V gene data show CDR1 as SGHRS and CDR2 as YFSETQ. The V gene lost 0 bases and the J gene lost 6 bases, with 6 bases spanning the gap. The CDR3 sequence is CASSLGVSGELFF. The CDR3 DNA follows: TGCGCCAGCAGCTTGGGCGTCTCCGGGGAGCTGTTTTTT.

This chain joins TRBV6-1 and TRBJ2-2; the match to TRBD1 covers 7 bases. The CDR3 consists of 17 residues. Trimming cost V 4 bases and J 4 bases; bases outside gene matches: 12. CDR1 is MNHNS, CDR2 SASEGT, per germline. The CDR3 reads CASSGWGGQVGTGELFF. In nucleotides, the CDR3 is TGTGCCAGCAGTGGATGGGGCGGACAGGTGGGCACCGGGGAGCTGTTTTTT.

On this clone itself: Other nucleotide sequences from this sample produce the same CDR3. This chain connects TRBV5-6 to TRBJ2-7; TRBD1 might be the D (5 bases). Germline V CDR1 and CDR2: SGHDT, YYEEEE. The V end lost 1 base, the J end lost 1 base, and 6 bases lay between the germline ends. The CDR3 extends over 13 amino acids. The CDR3 reads CASSLTGSYEQYF. Here the CDR3 DNA reads TGTGCCAGCAGCTTGACAGGATCCTACGAGCAGTACTTC.

The chain links TRBV28 to TRBJ2-7; D remains ambiguous. Trimming cost V 7 bases and J 6 bases, with 13 bases left between them. The CDR3 is 12 residues long. Germline lookup yields CDR1 MDHEN and CDR2 SYDVKM. The CDR3 protein is CASIPATGEQYF. In nucleotides, the CDR3 is TGTGCCAGCATTCCTGCTACGGGCGAGCAGTACTTC.

This clone was recorded only once. The J gene is TRBJ2-1, the V gene TRBV28, with 7 bases identical to TRBD1. V lost 3 bases and J lost 13; bases outside the gene matches: 9. The V gene's germline CDR1 is MDHEN and CDR2 SYDVKM. CDR3 length: 13 amino acids. The CDR3 bases are TGTGCCAGCAGTTTGGGGGACAGAAGGGAACAGTTCTTC. Translating gives CASSLGDRREQFF.

The rearrangement links TRBV6-1 to TRBJ2-7; the match to TRBD2 covers 11 bases. CDR1 and CDR2 from the germline V gene are MNHNS and SASEGT. The CDR3 covers 16 residues. J was trimmed by 2 bases and V by 4 bases; bases with no gene match: 7. DNA of the CDR3: TGTGCCAGCAGTGCTGCCCTAGCGGGAGGCACCTACGAGCAGTACTTC. This encodes CASSAALAGGTYEQYF.

The chain couples TRBV18 to TRBJ1-4; a possible D gene is TRBD1 (6 bases). This CDR3 has 14 residues. The germline V and J ends were trimmed by 2 bases and 6 bases, with 10 bases remaining between them. Germline values: CDR1 KGHSH, CDR2 LQKENI. The CDR3 bases are TGTGCCAGCTCACCAGCGGCAGGGGATGAAAAACTGTTTTTT. Its protein product is CASSPAAGDEKLFF.

The chain couples TRBV5-4 to TRBJ2-2, with a possible D match to TRBD1 (8 bases). Trimming pared 0 bases from V and 6 bases from J, leaving 18 bases between. This CDR3 region has 17 residues. CDR1 and CDR2 (germline): SGHNT, YYREEE (reference sequence). The CDR3 sequence is CASSLAGLQGVAGELFF. For the CDR3, the DNA is TGTGCCAGCAGCTTGGCGGGACTACAGGGGGTCGCCGGGGAGCTGTTTTTT.

The genes are TRBV7-2 and TRBJ2-3; the match to TRBD2 covers 8 bases. Losses at the gene ends were 5 bases for V and 5 bases for J; bases not matched to a gene: 6. Per the germline V gene, CDR1 is SGHTA and CDR2 is FQGNSA. This CDR3 is built from 14 residues. This chain's CDR3 is CASSQTSGQDTQYF. The DNA of the CDR3 is TGTGCCAGCAGCCAAACTAGCGGCCAAGATACGCAGTATTTT.

The V gene is TRBV7-9, the J gene TRBJ1-2; TRBD1 agrees at 7 bases. CDR1 SEHNR and CDR2 FQNEAQ come from the germline V gene (reference sequence). This CDR3 is 15 amino acids long. Trimming took 5 bases from V and 4 from J; bases not matched to a gene: 10. The CDR3 is CASSLKEGQTYGYTF. In DNA, the CDR3 is TGTGCCAGCAGCCTGAAGGAGGGACAGACCTATGGCTACACCTTC.

CDR3: CASNRLRVHYGYTF. The DNA of the CDR3 is TGCGCCAGCAACAGATTGAGGGTGCACTATGGCTACACCTTC. The rearrangement uses TRBV10-1 and TRBJ1-2, with D unclear. Germline values: CDR1 WNHNN, CDR2 SYGVQD (reference sequence). This CDR3 is built from 14 residues. Trimming removed 7 bases from V and 3 bases from J, with 15 bases in between.

The chain has TRBV19 and TRBJ2-5; tentatively, D is TRBD1 (6 bases). The length of the CDR3 is 15 residues. Trimming took 7 bases from V and 5 from J, leaving 20 bases between them. Germline-derived CDR1 and CDR2 are LNHDA and SQIVND (reference sequence). This CDR3 reads CASIGYRDMVETQYF. As DNA, the CDR3 is TGTGCCAGTATAGGCTACAGGGATATGGTGGAGACCCAGTACTTC.

V gene TRBV6-1 combines with J gene TRBJ2-1; unclear D gene. The CDR3 is 13 amino acids. The germline gives CDR1 MNHNS, CDR2 SASEGT. V lost 7 bases and J lost 1, with 8 bases in between. The CDR3 DNA is TGTGCCAGCACAAGGCAATCCTACAATGAGCAGTTCTTC. Translated, it gives CASTRQSYNEQFF.

The chain is built from TRBV6-6 and TRBJ2-7; D remains unclear. The CDR3 runs to 12 residues. From germline, CDR1 is MNHNY and CDR2 SVGAGI (reference sequence). V was clipped by 6 bases and J by 3 bases, with 9 bases between them. In DNA form, the CDR3 reads TGTGCCAGCAGCCGCGCAAGCTACGAGCAGTACTTC. Translating it yields CASSRASYEQYF.